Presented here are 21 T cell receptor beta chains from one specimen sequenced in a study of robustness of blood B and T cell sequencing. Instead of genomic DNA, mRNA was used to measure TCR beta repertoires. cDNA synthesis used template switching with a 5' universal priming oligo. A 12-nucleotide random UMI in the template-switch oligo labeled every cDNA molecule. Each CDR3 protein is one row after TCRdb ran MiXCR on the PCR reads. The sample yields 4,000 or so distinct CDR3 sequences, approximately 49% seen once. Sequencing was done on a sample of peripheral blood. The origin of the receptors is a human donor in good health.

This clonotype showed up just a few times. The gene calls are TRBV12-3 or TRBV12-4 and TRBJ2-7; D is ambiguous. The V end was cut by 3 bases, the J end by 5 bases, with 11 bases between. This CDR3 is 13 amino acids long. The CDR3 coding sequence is TGTGCCAGCAGTTTTTCGGTCGAGGACGAGCAGTACTTC. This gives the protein CASSFSVEDEQYF.

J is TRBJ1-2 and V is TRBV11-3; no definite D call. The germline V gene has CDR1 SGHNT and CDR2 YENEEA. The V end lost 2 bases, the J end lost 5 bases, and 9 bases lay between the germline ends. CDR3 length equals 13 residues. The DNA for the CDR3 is TGTGCCAGCAGCTTAAACGGGGTTTATGGCTACACCTTC. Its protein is CASSLNGVYGYTF.

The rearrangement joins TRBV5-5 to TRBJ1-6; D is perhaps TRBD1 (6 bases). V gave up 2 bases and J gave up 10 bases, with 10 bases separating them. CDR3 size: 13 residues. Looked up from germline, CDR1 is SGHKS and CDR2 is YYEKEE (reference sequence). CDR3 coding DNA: TGTGCCAGCAGCTTCGGGGGGCGGTCACCCCTCCACTTT. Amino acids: CASSFGGRSPLHF.

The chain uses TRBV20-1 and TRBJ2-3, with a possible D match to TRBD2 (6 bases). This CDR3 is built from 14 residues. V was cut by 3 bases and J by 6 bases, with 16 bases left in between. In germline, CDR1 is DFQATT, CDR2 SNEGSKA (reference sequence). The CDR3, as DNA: TGCAGTGCTAGGATTTCGGAGGGCAAGGATACGCAGTATTTT. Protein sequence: CSARISEGKDTQYF.

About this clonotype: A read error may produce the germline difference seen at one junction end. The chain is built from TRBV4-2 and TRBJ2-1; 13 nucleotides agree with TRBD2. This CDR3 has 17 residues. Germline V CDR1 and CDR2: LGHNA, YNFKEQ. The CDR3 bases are TGTGACAGCAGCCAAGAAGGACTAGCGGGGGCATACAATGAGCAGTTCTTC. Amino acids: CDSSQEGLAGAYNEQFF.

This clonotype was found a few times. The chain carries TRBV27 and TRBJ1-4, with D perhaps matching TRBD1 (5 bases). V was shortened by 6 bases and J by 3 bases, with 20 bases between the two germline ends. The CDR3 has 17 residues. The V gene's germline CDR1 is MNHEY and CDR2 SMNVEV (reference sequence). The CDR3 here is CASRGSPGLRPNEKLFF. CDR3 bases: TGTGCCAGCAGGGGTTCCCCGGGACTGCGCCCTAATGAAAAACTGTTTTTT.

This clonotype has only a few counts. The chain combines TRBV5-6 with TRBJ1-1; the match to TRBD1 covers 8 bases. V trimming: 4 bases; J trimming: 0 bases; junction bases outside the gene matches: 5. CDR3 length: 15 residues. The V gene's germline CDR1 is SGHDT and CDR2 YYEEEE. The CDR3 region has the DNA TGTGCCAGCAGCCCCGACAGGGGATTGAACACTGAAGCTTTCTTT. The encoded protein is CASSPDRGLNTEAFF.

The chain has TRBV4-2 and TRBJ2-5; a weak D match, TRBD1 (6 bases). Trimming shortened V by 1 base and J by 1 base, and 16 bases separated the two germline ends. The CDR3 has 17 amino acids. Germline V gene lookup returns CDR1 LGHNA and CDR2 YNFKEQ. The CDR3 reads CASSQVADSRGQETQYF. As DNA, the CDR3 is TGTGCCAGCAGCCAAGTCGCGGACAGCCGTGGCCAAGAGACCCAGTACTTC.

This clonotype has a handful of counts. The CDR3, as DNA: TGTGCCAGCAGCGCCGGGACTAGCGGCTCACTCTACAATGAGCAGTTCTTC. Residues: CASSAGTSGSLYNEQFF. V is TRBV5-6 and J is TRBJ2-1, with TRBD2 identical over 11 bases. After removal of 4 bases from V and 3 bases from J, the junction contained 9 bases not matched to a gene. Germline-derived CDR1 and CDR2 are SGHDT and YYEEEE. The CDR3 contains 17 residues.

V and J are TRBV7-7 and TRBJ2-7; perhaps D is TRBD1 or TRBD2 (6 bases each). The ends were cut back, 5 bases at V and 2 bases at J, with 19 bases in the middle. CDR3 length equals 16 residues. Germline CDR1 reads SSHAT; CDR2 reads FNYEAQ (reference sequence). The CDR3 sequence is CASSHPWGARPYEQYF. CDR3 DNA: TGTGCCAGCAGCCACCCCTGGGGGGCAAGGCCCTACGAGCAGTACTTC.

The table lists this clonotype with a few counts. In nucleotides, the CDR3 is TGTGCCTGGAGCATGGGGTTCGGTAGCAATCAGCCCCAGCATTTT. Translation gives CAWSMGFGSNQPQHF. V and J are TRBV30 and TRBJ1-5; D is uncertain. V gave up 3 bases and J gave up 0 bases, with 12 bases separating them. Germline CDR1 is GTSNPN and CDR2 is SVGIG (reference sequence). CDR3 size: 15 residues.

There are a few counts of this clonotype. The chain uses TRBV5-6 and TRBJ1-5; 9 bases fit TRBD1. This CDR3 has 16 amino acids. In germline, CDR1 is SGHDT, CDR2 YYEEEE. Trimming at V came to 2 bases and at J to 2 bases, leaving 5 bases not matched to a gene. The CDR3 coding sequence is TGTGCCAGCAGCTTAATGGGACAGGGTGGCAATCAGCCCCAGCATTTT. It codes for CASSLMGQGGNQPQHF.

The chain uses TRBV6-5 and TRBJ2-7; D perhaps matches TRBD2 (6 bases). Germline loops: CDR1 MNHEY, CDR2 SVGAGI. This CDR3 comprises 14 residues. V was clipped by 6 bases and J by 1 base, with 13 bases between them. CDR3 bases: TGTGCCAGCAGACCGACCGGGGGATCCTACGAGCAGTACTTC. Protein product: CASRPTGGSYEQYF.

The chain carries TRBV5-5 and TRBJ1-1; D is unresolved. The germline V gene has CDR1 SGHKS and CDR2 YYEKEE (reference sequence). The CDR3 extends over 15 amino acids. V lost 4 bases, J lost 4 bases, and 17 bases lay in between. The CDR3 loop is CASSREWGGSTEAFF. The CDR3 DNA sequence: TGTGCCAGCAGCCGCGAATGGGGTGGGTCCACTGAAGCTTTCTTT.

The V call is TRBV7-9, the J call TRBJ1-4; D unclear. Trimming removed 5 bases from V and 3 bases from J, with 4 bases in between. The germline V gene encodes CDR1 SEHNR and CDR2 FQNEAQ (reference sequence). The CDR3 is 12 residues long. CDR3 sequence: CASSEANEKLFF. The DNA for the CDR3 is TGTGCCAGCAGCGAGGCTAATGAAAAACTGTTTTTT.

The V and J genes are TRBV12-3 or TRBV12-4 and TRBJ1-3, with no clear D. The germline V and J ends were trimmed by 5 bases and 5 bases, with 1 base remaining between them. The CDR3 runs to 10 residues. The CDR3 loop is CASSRNTIYF. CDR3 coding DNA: TGTGCCAGCAGTCGAAACACCATATATTTT.

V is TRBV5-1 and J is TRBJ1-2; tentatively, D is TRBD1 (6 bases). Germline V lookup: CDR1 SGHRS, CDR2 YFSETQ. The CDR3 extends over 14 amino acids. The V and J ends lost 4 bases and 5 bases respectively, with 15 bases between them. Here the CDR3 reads CASSERTVSYGYTF. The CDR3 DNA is TGCGCCAGCAGCGAACGGACAGTTTCTTATGGCTACACCTTC.

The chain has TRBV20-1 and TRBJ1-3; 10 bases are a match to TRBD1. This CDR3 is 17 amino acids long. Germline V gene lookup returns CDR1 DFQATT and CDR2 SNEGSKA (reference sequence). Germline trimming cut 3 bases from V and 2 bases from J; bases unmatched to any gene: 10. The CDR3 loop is CSARSDRGMVAGNTIYF. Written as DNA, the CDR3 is TGCAGTGCTAGGTCGGACAGGGGGATGGTTGCTGGAAACACCATATATTTT.

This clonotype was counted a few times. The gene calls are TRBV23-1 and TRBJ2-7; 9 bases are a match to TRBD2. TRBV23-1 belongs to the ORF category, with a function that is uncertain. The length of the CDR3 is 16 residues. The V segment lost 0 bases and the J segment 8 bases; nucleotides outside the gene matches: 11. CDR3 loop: CASSQSLTSGGSKQYF. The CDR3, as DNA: TGCGCCAGCAGTCAATCCTTGACTAGCGGCGGTAGTAAGCAGTACTTC.

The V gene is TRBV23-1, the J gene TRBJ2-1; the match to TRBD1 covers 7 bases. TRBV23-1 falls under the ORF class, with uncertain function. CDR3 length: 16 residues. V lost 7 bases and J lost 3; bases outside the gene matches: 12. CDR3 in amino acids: CASTYPGTAFYNEQFF. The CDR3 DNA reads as TGCGCCAGCACCTACCCCGGGACAGCTTTCTACAATGAGCAGTTCTTC.

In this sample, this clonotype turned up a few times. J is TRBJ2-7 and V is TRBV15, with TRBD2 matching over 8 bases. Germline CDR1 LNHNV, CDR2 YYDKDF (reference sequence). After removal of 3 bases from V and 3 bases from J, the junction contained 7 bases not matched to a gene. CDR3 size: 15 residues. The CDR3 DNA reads TGTGCCACCAGCAGTAGACCGGGGGGGGACTACGAGCAGTACTTC. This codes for CATSSRPGGDYEQYF.